This entry describes one T cell receptor beta chain. Its target antigen remains unknown. The input lacks base qualities; no much larger clone sits a single base away. Library preparation employed 5' RACE. Sequencing was performed on an Illumina HiSeq 2500. A second about 7 to 12 cycle PCR used a sample-barcoded 5' primer and a J-beta primer mix. Each TCR beta cDNA molecule received a unique molecular identifier from a template-switch 5' adaptor carrying 12 random nucleotides. At least 2.5 million CDR3-containing paired-end reads were obtained from each sample. The Mint cDNA synthesis kit, primed by a TRBC-specific oligonucleotide, was used to synthesize first-strand cDNA from all RNA. After uracil-DNA glycosylase treatment, a first 18-cycle PCR used universal primers M1SS and BC2_uni_R on all cDNA. Per the original workflow: For normalization, 1 million high-quality reads, each with a distinct molecular identifier, were randomly selected from each sample. Instead of being binned into consensus sequences, reads with shared molecular identifiers were discarded. MiTCR, set to a Q25 quality threshold and the strictest error-elimination algorithm, was used for CDR3 identification, clonotype clustering and error correction. A nonparametric unseen species model with Euler transformation was used to estimate lower-bound total TCR beta diversity. The raw public data were reprocessed by TCRdb itself: fastp quality trimming at Q25, MiXCR clonotype calling, in-frame beta chains only. Each entry is one CDR3 protein sequence, shown with its most common DNA and genes. TCRdb assigned the V and J calls; the authors' analysis was not used. Within this sample are hundreds of thousands of distinct CDR3 sequences, with roughly 64% of them counted one time only. Roughly 22% of the sample goes to the ten largest clones.

These data originate in a study of blood T cells in healthy people across ages (dated by TCRdb to about 2015). Describing the broader study: In model experiments, template switching captured roughly one uniquely barcoded TCR beta cDNA molecule for every two T cells. Two additional independent replicas of 1 million unique cDNA reads from the same blood draw were analyzed for two donors (one aged 18 to 30 and one aged 80 or older). To track age-related changes in TCR beta repertoire diversity, the study relied on deep sequencing normalized with unique cDNA molecular identifiers. To avoid experimental bias, donors of different ages were randomly spread across the sequencing lanes. The donors were divided into four age groups: young (average approximately 17 years), middle-aged (roughly 40), aged (about 61) and long-lived (about 84).

From its cysteine to its phenylalanine, the CDR3 spans 14 amino acids. Just CDR3 DNA is preserved here, 42 bases in frame from base 1. The germline V gene sets CDR1 to LGHNA and CDR2 to YSLEER. The germline ends are 7 bases apart after V is trimmed by 0 bases and J by 5 bases. Here is what the overall study found, with its caveats: Observed TCR beta diversity per million T cells fell roughly linearly with age, and a significant reduction was already apparent by age about 38. Observed TCR beta diversity correlated strongly with the percentage of naive T cells measured by flow cytometry. Estimates of total diversity based on one million sequenced T cells were considered lower bounds and underestimates. Because the CMV infection status of the donors was unknown, age-related changes in expanded clonotypes may potentially have been confounded. Compared with the aged group, the long-lived group had more naive CD4+ T cells, fewer expanded clones and increased TCR diversity, a pattern suggesting age selection. Bulk unsorted PBMC profiling prevented conclusive comparison of naive and antigen-experienced compartments.

Donors were around 37 systemically healthy Caucasian individuals from Russia aged 6 to 90 years. Approximately 9.3 milliliters of peripheral blood were drawn from each donor into EDTA-treated Vacutainer tubes. Ficoll-Paque density-gradient centrifugation was used to isolate PBMCs, with at least 6 million obtained per sample. Total RNA, at least 6 micrograms per sample, was extracted from PBMCs with Trizol reagent. Naive CD45RAhigh/CD27high T cell percentages were measured by flow cytometry on a PBMC aliquot from every donor. The sequence came from a man aged 25 to 45 in good health. The sequenced sample consisted of blood. The sequence joins TRBV4-3 to TRBJ2-2; the D segment cannot be called with confidence. The CDR3 protein is CASSQEQWTGELFF. At the DNA level, the sequence is TGCGCCAGCAGCCAAGAGCAATGGACCGGGGAGCTGTTTTTT.